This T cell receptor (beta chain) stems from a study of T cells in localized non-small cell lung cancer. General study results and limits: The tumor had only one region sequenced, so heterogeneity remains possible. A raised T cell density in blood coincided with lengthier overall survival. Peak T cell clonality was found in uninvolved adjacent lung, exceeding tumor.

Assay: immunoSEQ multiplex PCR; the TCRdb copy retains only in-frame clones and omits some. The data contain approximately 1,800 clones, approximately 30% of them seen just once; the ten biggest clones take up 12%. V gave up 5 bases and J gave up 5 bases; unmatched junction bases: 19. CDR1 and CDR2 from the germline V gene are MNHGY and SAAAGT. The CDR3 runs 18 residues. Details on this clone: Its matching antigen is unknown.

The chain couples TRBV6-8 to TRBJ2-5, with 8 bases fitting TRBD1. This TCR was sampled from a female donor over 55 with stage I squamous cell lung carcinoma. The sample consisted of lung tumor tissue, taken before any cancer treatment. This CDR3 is CASSAPPRQGKWLETQYF. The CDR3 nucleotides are TGTGCCAGCAGTGCTCCCCCCAGACAGGGGAAATGGTTGGAGACCCAGTACTTC.